This TCR beta chain is drawn from a study of T cell repertoires in cytomegalovirus infection. Study context: An indication of both CMV infection and matching HLA type came from public TCR beta signatures.

The CDR3 consists of 15 residues. The J segment lost 0 bases and the V segment lost 6 bases, leaving 5 bases of the junction unmatched. Looked up from germline, CDR1 is SGHTA and CDR2 is FQGTGA. TCRdb reanalysed the reads using MiXCR and keeps one entry per CDR3 protein. This sample has 250,000 to 300,000 distinct CDR3 sequences, with more than 15% found just once. With regard to this clonotype: Its antigen remains unknown.

Findings and limits, study-wide: It was HLA-C-restricted CMV-specific TCR beta clonotypes that dominated the response ex vivo.

The sequence was obtained from a human donor in good health (CMV status not recorded). Some clones in this sample may be carry-over from other donors' samples. Input material: CD8+ T cells from PBMCs. The rearrangement joins TRBV7-3 to TRBJ1-1; 9 bases match TRBD1. CDR3 DNA: TGTGCCAGCAGGTCCGGGACAGGGATGAACACTGAAGCTTTCTTT. It encodes CASRSGTGMNTEAFF.